The rows below give T cell receptor beta chains drawn from one sample of a study of regulatory T cells in long-lasting Graves disease. Each CDR3 protein is one row after TCRdb ran MiXCR on the multiplex PCR reads. The table includes roughly 440,000 distinct CDR3 sequences, around 17% detected once. The sample was also reused in another study, on T cells in Graves' hyperthyroidism and ophthalmopathy.

The starting material was peripheral blood mononuclear cells (PBMCs), obtained at new diagnosis, from a patient treated with antithyroid drugs. These receptors were obtained from a young woman with Graves disease. Both conserved end residues are trimmed from each CDR3. Fields, in order: clone size, V gene, D gene, CDR3 protein. D genes are given only for firm matches. Size tells how often a clone was seen (once, few, many) or the class of an expanded clone, and some rows leave it out.

>NA|TRBV18|NA
ASSPNAYEQY
>many|TRBV6-1|NA
ASRGGGRNNEQF
>many|TRBV29-1|NA
SVYGGPREQY
>NA|TRBV20-1|NA
SAREQGSYEQY
>few|TRBV20-1|NA
SAPPDRIHNEQF
>few|TRBV14|TRBD1
ASSQVIRGGIPEAF
>NA|TRBV28|NA
ASSLARSSGYT
>NA|TRBV12-3/TRBV12-4|TRBD2
ASRPGLAWTGELF
>many|TRBV28|NA
ASSSGQGFSNEQF
>few|TRBV12-3/TRBV12-4|TRBD2
AIGLAGGRTGELF
>many|TRBV28|NA
ASKAGYEQY
>many|TRBV6-1|TRBD1
ASRIRDRGRLETQY
>many|TRBV30|NA
AWSGGHGATQY
>few|TRBV6-1|TRBD1
ASSESGQGVSPLH